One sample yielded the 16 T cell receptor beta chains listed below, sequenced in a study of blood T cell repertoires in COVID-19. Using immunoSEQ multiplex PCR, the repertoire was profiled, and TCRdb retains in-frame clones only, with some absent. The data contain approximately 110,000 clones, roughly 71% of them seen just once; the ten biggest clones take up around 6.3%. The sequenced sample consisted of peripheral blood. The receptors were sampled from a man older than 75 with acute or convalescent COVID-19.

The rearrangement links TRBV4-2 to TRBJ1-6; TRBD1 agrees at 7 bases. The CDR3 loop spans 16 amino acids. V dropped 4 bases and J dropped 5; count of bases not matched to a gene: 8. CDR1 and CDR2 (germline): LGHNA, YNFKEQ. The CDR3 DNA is TGTGCCAGCAGCCGAACACGGGGGACAGATAATTCACCCCTCCACTTT. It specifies CASSRTRGTDNSPLHF.

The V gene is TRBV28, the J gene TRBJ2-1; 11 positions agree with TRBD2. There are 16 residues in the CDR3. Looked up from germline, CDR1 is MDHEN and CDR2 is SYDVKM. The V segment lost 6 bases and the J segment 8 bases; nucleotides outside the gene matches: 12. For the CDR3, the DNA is TGTGCCAGCAGACCACCCGGACTAGCGGGCTCGGATGAGCAGTTCTTC. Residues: CASRPPGLAGSDEQFF.

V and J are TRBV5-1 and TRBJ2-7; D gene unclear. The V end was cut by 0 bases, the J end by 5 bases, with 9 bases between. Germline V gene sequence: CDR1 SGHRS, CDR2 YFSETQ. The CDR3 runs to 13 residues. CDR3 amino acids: CASSLADLNEQYF. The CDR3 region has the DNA TGCGCCAGCAGCTTGGCCGACTTGAACGAGCAGTACTTC.

For the CDR3, the DNA is TGTGCCAGCGGAGCCGGGACAGGGGGCACTGAAGCTTTCTTT. This gives the protein CASGAGTGGTEAFF. V gene TRBV28 combines with J gene TRBJ1-1, with 11 bases identical to TRBD1. Trimming at V came to 8 bases and at J to 4 bases, leaving 6 bases not matched to a gene. Germline V gives CDR1 MDHEN, CDR2 SYDVKM. The CDR3 is made up of 14 amino acids.

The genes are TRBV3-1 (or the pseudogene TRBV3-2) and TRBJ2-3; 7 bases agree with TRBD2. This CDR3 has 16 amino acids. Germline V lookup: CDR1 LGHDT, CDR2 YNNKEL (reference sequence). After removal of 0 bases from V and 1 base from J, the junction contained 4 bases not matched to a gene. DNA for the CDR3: TGTGCCAGCAGCCAAGATCTGGCGGGAGGCACAGATACGCAGTATTTT. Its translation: CASSQDLAGGTDTQYF.

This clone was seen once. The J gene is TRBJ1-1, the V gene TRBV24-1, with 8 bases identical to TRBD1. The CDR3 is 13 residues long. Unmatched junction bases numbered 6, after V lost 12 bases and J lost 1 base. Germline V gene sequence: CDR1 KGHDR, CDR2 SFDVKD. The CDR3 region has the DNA TGTGCCGCTAACAGGGGGGCGAACACTGAAGCTTTCTTT. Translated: CAANRGANTEAFF.

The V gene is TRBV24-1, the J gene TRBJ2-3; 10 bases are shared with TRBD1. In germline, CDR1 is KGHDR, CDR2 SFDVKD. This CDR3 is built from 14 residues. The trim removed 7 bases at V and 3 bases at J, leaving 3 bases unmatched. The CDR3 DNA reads TGTGCCACCAGCCGGACAGGGGGAACAGATACGCAGTATTTT. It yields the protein CATSRTGGTDTQYF.

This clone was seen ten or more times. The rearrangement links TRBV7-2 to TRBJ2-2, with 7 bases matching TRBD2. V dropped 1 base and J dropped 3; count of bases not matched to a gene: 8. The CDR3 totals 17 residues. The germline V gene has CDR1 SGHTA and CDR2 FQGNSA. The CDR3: CASSLVPSGGYTGELFF. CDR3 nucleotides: TGTGCCAGCAGCTTAGTCCCTAGCGGAGGATACACCGGGGAGCTGTTTTTT.

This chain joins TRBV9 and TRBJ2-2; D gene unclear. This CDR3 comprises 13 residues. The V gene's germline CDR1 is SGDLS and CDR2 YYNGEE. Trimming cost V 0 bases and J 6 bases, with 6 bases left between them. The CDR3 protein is CASSVARSGELFF. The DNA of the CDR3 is TGTGCCAGCAGCGTAGCTCGGTCCGGGGAGCTGTTTTTT.

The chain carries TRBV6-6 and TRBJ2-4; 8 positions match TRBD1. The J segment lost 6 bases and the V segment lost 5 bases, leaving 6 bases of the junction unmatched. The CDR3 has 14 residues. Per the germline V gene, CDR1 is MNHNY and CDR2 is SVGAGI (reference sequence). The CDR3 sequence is CASSPPGQGNIQYF. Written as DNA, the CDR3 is TGTGCCAGCAGTCCCCCCGGACAGGGAAACATTCAGTACTTC.

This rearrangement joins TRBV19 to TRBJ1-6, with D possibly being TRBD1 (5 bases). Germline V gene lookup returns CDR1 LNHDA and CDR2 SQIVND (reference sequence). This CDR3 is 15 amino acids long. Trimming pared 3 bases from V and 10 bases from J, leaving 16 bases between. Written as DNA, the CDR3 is TGTGCCAGTAGTATCGGCTCGGGGGTAGGATCACCCCTCCACTTT. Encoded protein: CASSIGSGVGSPLHF.

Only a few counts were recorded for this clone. This CDR3 is CATSSPRDRGLSDTQYF. The CDR3 DNA sequence: TGTGCCACCAGCAGCCCCCGGGACAGGGGTTTGTCAGATACGCAGTATTTT. The rearrangement joins TRBV15 to TRBJ2-3, with 10 bases that match TRBD1. V lost 3 bases and J lost 4; bases outside the gene matches: 10. The CDR3 has 17 amino acids. Germline values: CDR1 LNHNV, CDR2 YYDKDF (reference sequence).

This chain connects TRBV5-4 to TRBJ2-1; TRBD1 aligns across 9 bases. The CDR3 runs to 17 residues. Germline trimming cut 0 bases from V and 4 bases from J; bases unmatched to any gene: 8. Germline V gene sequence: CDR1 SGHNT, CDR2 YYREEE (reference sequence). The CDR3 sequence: CASSLGITQGAYNEQFF. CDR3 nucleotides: TGTGCCAGCAGCTTGGGGATAACACAGGGGGCGTACAATGAGCAGTTCTTC. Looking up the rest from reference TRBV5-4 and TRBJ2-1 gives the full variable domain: ETGVTQSPTHLIKTRGQQVTLRCSSQSGHNTVSWYQQALGQGPQFIFQYYREEENGRGNFPPRFSGLQFPNYSSELNVNALELDDSALYLCASSLGITQGAYNEQFFGPGTRLTVL.

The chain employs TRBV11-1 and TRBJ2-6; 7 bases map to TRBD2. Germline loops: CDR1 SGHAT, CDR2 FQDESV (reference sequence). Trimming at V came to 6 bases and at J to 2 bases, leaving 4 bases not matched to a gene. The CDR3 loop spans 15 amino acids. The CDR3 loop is CASSPGTTGANVLTF. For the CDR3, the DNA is TGTGCCAGCAGTCCAGGGACTACTGGGGCCAACGTCCTGACTTTC.

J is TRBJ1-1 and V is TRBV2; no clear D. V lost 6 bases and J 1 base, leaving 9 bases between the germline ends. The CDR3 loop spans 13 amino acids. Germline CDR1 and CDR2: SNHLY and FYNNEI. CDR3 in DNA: TGTGCCAGCAGCGGTCCGAGGAACACTGAAGCTTTCTTT. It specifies CASSGPRNTEAFF.

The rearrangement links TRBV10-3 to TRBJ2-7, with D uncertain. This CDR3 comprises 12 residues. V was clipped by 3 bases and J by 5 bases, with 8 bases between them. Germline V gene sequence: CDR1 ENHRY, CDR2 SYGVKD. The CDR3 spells CAISDYQNEQYF. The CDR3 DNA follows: TGTGCCATCAGTGATTATCAGAACGAGCAGTACTTC.